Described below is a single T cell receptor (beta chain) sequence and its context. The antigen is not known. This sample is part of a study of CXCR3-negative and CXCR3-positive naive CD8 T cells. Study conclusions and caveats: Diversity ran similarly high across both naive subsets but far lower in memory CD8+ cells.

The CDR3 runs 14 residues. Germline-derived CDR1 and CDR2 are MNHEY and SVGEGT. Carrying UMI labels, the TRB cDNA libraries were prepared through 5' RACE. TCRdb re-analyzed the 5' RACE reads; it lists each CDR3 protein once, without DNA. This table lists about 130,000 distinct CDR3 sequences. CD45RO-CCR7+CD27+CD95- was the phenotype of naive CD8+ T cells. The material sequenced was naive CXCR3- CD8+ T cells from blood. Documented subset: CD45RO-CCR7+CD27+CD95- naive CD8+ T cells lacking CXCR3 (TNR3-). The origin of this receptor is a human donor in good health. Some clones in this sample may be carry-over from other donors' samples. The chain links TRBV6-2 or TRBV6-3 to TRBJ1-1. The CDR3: CASRLNSMNTEAFF.